These 31 T cell receptor beta chains were sequenced from one sample in a study of CD8 T cells in ankylosing spondylitis (TCRdb year 2017). Beyond this particular receptor, the publication reports: Blood from ankylosing spondylitis patients appeared to be characterized by a TCR beta motif composed of roughly 8 highly homologous amino acid variants.

Library method: 5' RACE. The reads were generated on an Illumina HiSeq 2500. Using fastp trimming at Q25 and MiXCR clonotype assembly, TCRdb reanalyzed the public sequencing data and kept in-frame beta chains. Every CDR3 protein is listed once, alongside the most common genes and DNA of its rows. The sample table lists a few hundred thousand distinct CDR3 sequences, about 20% of them with a count of one. Less than 20% of the sample is in the top ten clones. The antigens for these receptors are not known. Sequencing was done on a sample of blood, either unsorted or a sorted T cell fraction (not recorded which). The origin of the receptors is a male donor with ankylosing spondylitis.

The chain uses TRBV7-9 and TRBJ1-2, with D hard to call. The V and J ends lost 0 bases and 4 bases respectively, with 18 bases between them. Germline-derived CDR1 and CDR2 are SEHNR and FQNEAQ (reference sequence). This CDR3 is 17 amino acids long. CDR3 sequence reads: CASSLATRSDYLYGYTF. In nucleotides, the CDR3 is TGTGCCAGCAGCTTAGCGACTCGGTCAGATTATCTCTATGGCTACACCTTC.

This chain joins TRBV7-2 and TRBJ2-3, with D uncertain. With 5 bases removed from V and 2 bases from J, the gap between germline ends came to 11 bases. This CDR3 is 14 amino acids long. The germline CDR1 and CDR2 sequences are SGHTA and FQGNSA. In DNA, the CDR3 is TGTGCCAGCAGCCCCCCCCCTACCACAGATACGCAGTATTTT. This codes for CASSPPPTTDTQYF.

The V gene is TRBV20-1, the J gene TRBJ2-1, with 10 nucleotides matching TRBD2. The CDR3 is 15 amino acids. Trimming took 1 base from V and 7 from J; bases not matched to a gene: 7. From germline, CDR1 is DFQATT and CDR2 SNEGSKA (reference sequence). The CDR3 region has the DNA TGCAGTGCTAGAGTCCCCCTAGCGGGAGTGAATGAGCAGTTCTTC. It yields the protein CSARVPLAGVNEQFF.

This clonotype was picked up a small number of times. The V and J genes are TRBV20-1 and TRBJ1-2; TRBD1 aligns across 7 bases. This CDR3 spans 17 amino acids. J gave up 1 base and V 4 bases, and 15 bases lay outside the gene matches. CDR1 and CDR2 (germline): DFQATT, SNEGSKA (reference sequence). This CDR3 is CSANAPPGGDFNYGYTF. CDR3 DNA sequence: TGCAGTGCTAACGCCCCGCCAGGGGGGGACTTTAACTATGGCTACACCTTC.

The gene calls are TRBV7-2 and TRBJ2-1; 8 nucleotides agree with TRBD2. The J segment lost 8 bases and the V segment lost 1 base, leaving 7 bases of the junction unmatched. Germline CDR1 is SGHTA and CDR2 is FQGNSA. CDR3 size: 15 residues. In nucleotides, the CDR3 is TGTGCCAGCAGCTTAGTCCGGGAGGGGGGGCATGAGCAGTTCTTC. Translating it yields CASSLVREGGHEQFF. The full variable domain, rest sourced from reference TRBV7-2 and TRBJ2-1, is GAGVSQSPSNKVTEKGKDVELRCDPISGHTALYWYRQSLGQGLEFLIYFQGNSAPDKSGLPSDRFSAERTGGSVSTLTIQRTQQEDSAVYLCASSLVREGGHEQFFGPGTRLTVL.

V usage is TRBV27 and J usage is TRBJ2-7, with TRBD1 as a possible D gene (6 bases). Trimming cost V 2 bases and J 0 bases, with 14 bases left between them. This CDR3 is built from 16 residues. CDR1 and CDR2 (germline): MNHEY, SMNVEV (reference sequence). CDR3 nucleotides: TGTGCCAGCAGTTTAGCAGGGGCGGAAAGCTCCTACGAGCAGTACTTC. Its translation is CASSLAGAESSYEQYF.

In its sample, this clonotype was seen a few times. V and J are TRBV27 and TRBJ2-1; 9 positions agree with TRBD1. V lost 6 bases, J lost 3 bases, and 6 bases stayed unmatched. The germline V gene encodes CDR1 MNHEY and CDR2 SMNVEV (reference sequence). The CDR3 extends over 15 amino acids. This CDR3 is CASRNRDRDYNEQFF. The CDR3 DNA reads TGTGCCAGCAGGAACCGGGACAGGGACTACAATGAGCAGTTCTTC.

The chain uses TRBV10-3 and TRBJ2-3, with 11 bases matching TRBD2. There are 15 residues in the CDR3. The V gene end was trimmed by 10 bases and the J gene end by 3 bases; junction bases not matched to a gene: 9. The germline V gene has CDR1 ENHRY and CDR2 SYGVKD. This chain's CDR3 is CATRGGTSGTDTQYF. The CDR3 nucleotides read TGTGCCACCCGGGGAGGGACTAGCGGTACAGATACGCAGTATTTT.

This clonotype came up a few times. V is TRBV12-3 or TRBV12-4 and J is TRBJ2-7, with TRBD2 as a possible D gene (6 bases). The CDR3 spans 14 residues. V shed 6 bases and J shed 0 bases, with 12 bases lying between them. CDR3 nucleotide sequence: TGTGCCAGCAGCTCTGAGGGAGGCTCCTACGAGCAGTACTTC. Amino acid sequence: CASSSEGGSYEQYF.

There are a few counts of this clonotype. This chain connects TRBV20-1 to TRBJ2-1, with 9 bases lining up with TRBD1. V was clipped by 5 bases and J by 5 bases; unmatched bases: 4. The CDR3 loop spans 13 amino acids. CDR1 and CDR2 from the germline V gene are DFQATT and SNEGSKA (reference sequence). The CDR3 spells CSAQDRGNNEQFF. The CDR3 DNA reads as TGCAGTGCTCAGGACAGGGGCAACAATGAGCAGTTCTTC.

The CDR3 sequence is CASSPRRIELDTQYF. The DNA for the CDR3 is TGTGCCAGCTCACCACGCCGGATTGAGTTGGATACGCAGTATTTT. The chain is built from TRBV18 and TRBJ2-3; no clear D gene. Germline V lookup: CDR1 KGHSH, CDR2 LQKENI. The CDR3 is 15 amino acids. V shed 1 base and J shed 6 bases, with 14 bases lying between them.

The chain has TRBV27 and TRBJ2-1; D uncertain. V was cut by 4 bases and J by 8 bases, with 18 bases left in between. Germline V lookup: CDR1 MNHEY, CDR2 SMNVEV (reference sequence). The length of the CDR3 is 15 residues. The CDR3, as DNA: TGTGCCAGCAGTTCCGAGTACTTCCTACGCGATGAGCAGTTCTTC. Translation: CASSSEYFLRDEQFF.

The chain has TRBV20-1 and TRBJ2-7; 7 positions agree with TRBD1. This CDR3 contains 12 residues. With V trimmed by 3 bases and J by 2 bases, 1 base remained unmatched. The V gene's germline CDR1 is DFQATT and CDR2 SNEGSKA (reference sequence). The CDR3, as DNA: TGCAGTGCTAGGGGGACAGCCTACGAGCAGTACTTC. Protein sequence: CSARGTAYEQYF.

The V and J genes are TRBV12-3 or TRBV12-4 and TRBJ1-5; 9 bases align to TRBD1. The V gene end was trimmed by 5 bases and the J gene end by 5 bases; junction bases not matched to a gene: 7. The CDR3 spans 15 residues. The CDR3 bases are TGTGCCAGCAGTCCGTCACAGGGGGCTTATCAGCCCCAGCATTTT. It codes for CASSPSQGAYQPQHF.

This chain connects TRBV5-1 to TRBJ1-2; D remains ambiguous. Trimming removed 8 bases from V and 5 bases from J, with 13 bases in between. CDR3 length: 12 amino acids. Germline V gene sequence: CDR1 SGHRS, CDR2 YFSETQ. The CDR3, as DNA: TGCGCCAGTTCAGGTTCGCAGTATGGCTACACCTTC. This sequence encodes CASSGSQYGYTF.

The gene calls are TRBV20-1 and TRBJ1-1; D is possibly TRBD1 (5 bases). CDR1 is DFQATT, CDR2 SNEGSKA, per germline (reference sequence). Deletions cut 8 bases from V and 3 bases from J, with 13 bases between. The length of the CDR3 is 12 residues. CDR3 nucleotide sequence: TGCAGTACTACAAGAGGGGACACTGAAGCTTTCTTT. Amino acid sequence: CSTTRGDTEAFF.

This clonotype was picked up a small number of times. The chain joins TRBV7-9 to TRBJ2-7; 7 bases match TRBD1. The length of the CDR3 is 14 residues. Per germline, CDR1 SEHNR and CDR2 FQNEAQ (reference sequence). After removal of 5 bases from V and 0 bases from J, the junction contained 4 bases not matched to a gene. This CDR3 is CASSARGHSYEQYF. In DNA, the CDR3 is TGTGCCAGCAGCGCGAGGGGGCACTCCTACGAGCAGTACTTC.

This clonotype was found a few times. This chain joins TRBV29-1 and TRBJ2-4, with D possibly TRBD1 on 6 matching bases. The germline V gene has CDR1 SQVTM and CDR2 ANQGSEA. The ends were cut back, 4 bases at V and 5 bases at J, with 12 bases in the middle. The CDR3 is 13 residues long. DNA of the CDR3: TGCAGCGTTGTAAGGGGGAGTGAAAACATTCAGTACTTC. Translation gives CSVVRGSENIQYF.

This clonotype was seen more than once but under ten times. The rearrangement links TRBV2 to TRBJ1-3; no clear D. From germline, CDR1 is SNHLY and CDR2 FYNNEI. This CDR3 has 15 residues. Trimming removed 6 bases at V and 2 bases at J, with 14 bases between. In nucleotides, the CDR3 is TGTGCCAGCAGCGAAACAAGCGTCCCTGGAAACACCATATATTTT. Protein product: CASSETSVPGNTIYF.

This clonotype showed up just a few times. This rearrangement joins TRBV3-1 to TRBJ2-1, with a weak D call TRBD2 (6 bases). V dropped 0 bases and J dropped 7 bases, with 7 bases sitting between them. CDR3 length: 13 amino acids. Germline loops: CDR1 LGHDT, CDR2 YNNKEL (reference sequence). In DNA form, the CDR3 reads TGTGCCAGCAGCCAAGATCGGGAGAATGAGCAGTTCTTC. It encodes CASSQDRENEQFF.

The sample holds many counts of this clonotype. The rearrangement joins TRBV7-2 to TRBJ1-5, with 7 positions matching TRBD1. CDR1 and CDR2 from the germline V gene are SGHTA and FQGNSA. The CDR3 has 17 amino acids. V was clipped by 2 bases and J by 2 bases; unmatched bases: 9. CDR3 protein: CASSLSRRTGRNQPQHF. The CDR3 nucleotides are TGTGCCAGCAGCTTATCCCGGAGGACAGGCCGCAATCAGCCCCAGCATTTT.

A few counts support this clonotype. V is TRBV27 and J is TRBJ2-5; no clear D. CDR1 MNHEY and CDR2 SMNVEV come from the germline V gene (reference sequence). CDR3 length equals 15 residues. The ends were cut back, 0 bases at V and 4 bases at J, with 12 bases in the middle. CDR3 sequence: CASSLSIHLRETQYF. The CDR3 DNA sequence: TGTGCCAGCAGTTTATCGATTCACCTCCGAGAGACCCAGTACTTC.

The chain recombines TRBV19 with TRBJ1-1, with a weak D call TRBD1 (6 bases). V shed 9 bases and J shed 0 bases, with 17 bases lying between them. This CDR3 region has 15 residues. The V gene's germline CDR1 is LNHDA and CDR2 SQIVND (reference sequence). Written as DNA, the CDR3 is TGTGCCAGCAACCCTCAGGGGTCCCTGAACACTGAAGCTTTCTTT. Protein product: CASNPQGSLNTEAFF.

The rearrangement joins TRBV2 to TRBJ2-1; D is tentatively TRBD1 or TRBD2 (5 bases each). Germline values: CDR1 SNHLY, CDR2 FYNNEI. Trimming removed 4 bases from V and 9 bases from J, with 19 bases in between. The CDR3 runs 15 residues. The CDR3: CASSAGPVVEVEQFF. The CDR3 bases are TGTGCCAGCAGTGCGGGACCCGTGGTGGAAGTTGAGCAGTTCTTC.

This clonotype has more than one count but fewer than ten. The chain uses TRBV7-2 and TRBJ2-7; 8 bases align to TRBD1. Germline V gene lookup returns CDR1 SGHTA and CDR2 FQGNSA. V lost 5 bases and J lost 4; bases outside the gene matches: 10. This CDR3 has 15 amino acids. As DNA, the CDR3 is TGTGCCAGCAGCCCATCTGGACAGGGTGTGTACGAGCAGTACTTC. This gives the protein CASSPSGQGVYEQYF. Using reference TRBV7-2 and TRBJ2-7 for the parts outside the CDR3, the full variable domain is GAGVSQSPSNKVTEKGKDVELRCDPISGHTALYWYRQSLGQGLEFLIYFQGNSAPDKSGLPSDRFSAERTGGSVSTLTIQRTQQEDSAVYLCASSPSGQGVYEQYFGPGTRLTVT.

This clonotype was counted only a few times. The chain couples TRBV28 to TRBJ2-1; 7 bases are shared with TRBD1. This CDR3 region has 15 residues. The V gene's germline CDR1 is MDHEN and CDR2 SYDVKM. V lost 3 bases to trimming and J lost 13 bases; unmatched junction nucleotides: 15. Here the CDR3 reads CASSLTGRILASQFF. DNA for the CDR3: TGTGCCAGCAGTTTGACAGGGAGAATATTGGCAAGCCAGTTCTTC. The entire variable domain, with the rest obtained from reference TRBV28 and TRBJ2-1, is as follows: DVKVTQSSRYLVKRTGEKVFLECVQDMDHENMFWYRQDPGLGLRLIYFSYDVKMKEKGDIPEGYSVSREKKERFSLILESASTNQTSMYLCASSLTGRILASQFFGPGTRLTVL.

This clonotype has more than one count but fewer than ten. J is TRBJ1-4 and V is TRBV15; TRBD1 is a possible D gene (6 bases). The germline gives CDR1 LNHNV, CDR2 YYDKDF (reference sequence). Trimming removed 0 bases from V and 7 bases from J, with 12 bases in between. CDR3 length: 15 amino acids. Here the CDR3 reads CATSREQGRSEKLFF. In DNA form, the CDR3 reads TGTGCCACCAGCAGAGAACAGGGCAGGAGTGAAAAACTGTTTTTT. Together with reference TRBV15 and TRBJ1-4, the CDR3 gives the full variable domain: DAMVIQNPRYQVTQFGKPVTLSCSQTLNHNVMYWYQQKSSQAPKLLFHYYDKDFNNEADTPDNFQSRRPNTSFCFLDIRSPGLGDTAMYLCATSREQGRSEKLFFGSGTQLSVL.

This clonotype was seen only a few times. This chain links TRBV20-1 with TRBJ1-1; D is possibly TRBD1 (5 bases). The CDR3 extends over 13 amino acids. Between the trimmed V and J ends, which lost 3 bases and 3 bases, there was a span of 11 bases. Germline loops: CDR1 DFQATT, CDR2 SNEGSKA (reference sequence). Here the CDR3 DNA reads TGCAGTGCTAGTCGGGGACGAGACACTGAAGCTTTCTTT. It is translated as CSASRGRDTEAFF.

This clonotype was counted a few times. This chain joins TRBV7-6 and TRBJ1-1; possible D gene TRBD1, 6 bases. V lost 4 bases, J lost 4 bases, and 10 bases lay in between. CDR1 and CDR2 from the germline V gene are SGHVS and FNYEAQ. The CDR3 is made up of 13 amino acids. As DNA, the CDR3 is TGTGCCAGCAGCTGGGGGGCGGGCACTGAAGCTTTCTTT. Amino acid sequence: CASSWGAGTEAFF.

The chain couples TRBV5-1 to TRBJ2-3; D not certain. CDR1 SGHRS and CDR2 YFSETQ come from the germline V gene. V lost 2 bases to trimming and J lost 4 bases, with 5 bases between them. CDR3 length: 12 residues. In nucleotides, the CDR3 is TGCGCCAGCAGCTTCAAAGCAGATACGCAGTATTTT. Translating it yields CASSFKADTQYF. The full variable domain, with the rest looked up from reference TRBV5-1 and TRBJ2-3, is KAGVTQTPRYLIKTRGQQVTLSCSPISGHRSVSWYQQTPGQGLQFLFEYFSETQRNKGNFPGRFSGRQFSNSRSEMNVSTLELGDSALYLCASSFKADTQYFGPGTRLTVL.

This clonotype was found a few times. The rearrangement links TRBV4-2 to TRBJ2-7, with TRBD1 matching over 7 bases. The trim removed 0 bases at V and 4 bases at J, leaving 6 bases unmatched. The germline V gene encodes CDR1 LGHNA and CDR2 YNFKEQ. This CDR3 has 15 residues. CDR3 sequence: CASSQEPDRFYEQYF. The CDR3 nucleotides are TGTGCCAGCAGCCAAGAGCCGGACAGGTTTTACGAGCAGTACTTC.